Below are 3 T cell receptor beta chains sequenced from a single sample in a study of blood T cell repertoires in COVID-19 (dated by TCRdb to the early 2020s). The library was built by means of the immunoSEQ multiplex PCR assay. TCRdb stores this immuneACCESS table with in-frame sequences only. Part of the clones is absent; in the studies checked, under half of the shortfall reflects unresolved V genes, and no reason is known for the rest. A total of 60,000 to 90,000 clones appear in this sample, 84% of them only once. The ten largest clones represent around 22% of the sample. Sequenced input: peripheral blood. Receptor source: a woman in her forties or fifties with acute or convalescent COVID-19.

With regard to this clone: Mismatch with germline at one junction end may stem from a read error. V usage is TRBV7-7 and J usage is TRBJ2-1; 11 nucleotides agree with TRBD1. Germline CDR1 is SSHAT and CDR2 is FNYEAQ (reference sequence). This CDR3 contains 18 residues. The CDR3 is CASSFGTGGGPGAGEQFF. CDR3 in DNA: TGTGCTAGCAGCTTTGGGACAGGGGGGGGTCCAGGGGCTGGTGAGCAGTTCTTC.

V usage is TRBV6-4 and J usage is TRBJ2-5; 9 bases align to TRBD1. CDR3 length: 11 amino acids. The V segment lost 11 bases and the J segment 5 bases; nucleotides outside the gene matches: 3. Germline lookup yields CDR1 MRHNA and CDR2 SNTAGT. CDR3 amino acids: CAVGQGETQYF. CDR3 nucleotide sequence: TGTGCCGTCGGACAGGGGGAGACCCAGTACTTC.

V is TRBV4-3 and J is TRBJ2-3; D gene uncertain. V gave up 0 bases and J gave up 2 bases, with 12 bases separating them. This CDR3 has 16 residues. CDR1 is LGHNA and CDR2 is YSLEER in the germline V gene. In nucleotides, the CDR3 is TGCGCCAGCAGCCAAGATTCGAGGCAGTTCACAGATACGCAGTATTTT. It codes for CASSQDSRQFTDTQYF.